A single sample is the source of the 18 T cell receptor beta chains below, sequenced in a study of CD8 T cells in ankylosing spondylitis. One entry per CDR3 protein, called by TCRdb with MiXCR from the 5' RACE reads. Seen here are about 64,000 distinct CDR3 sequences, 6% to 8% observed once, and the top ten hold roughly 5%. Specimen: synovial fluid, either unsorted or a sorted T cell fraction (not recorded which). These receptors originate from a male donor with ankylosing spondylitis.

This clonotype was seen at least ten times. The chain links TRBV28 to TRBJ2-7; perhaps TRBD1 as D (5 bases). CDR1 is MDHEN, CDR2 SYDVKM, per germline. Trimming stripped 2 bases from V and 7 bases from J, with 6 bases between. The CDR3 has 11 residues. The DNA for the CDR3 is TGTGCCAGCAGTTTAAGGACAGAGCAGTACTTC. Its protein is CASSLRTEQYF.

This chain joins TRBV2 and TRBJ2-1; TRBD2 matches 9 bases. The ends lost 4 bases at V and 9 bases at J; junction bases unmatched: 4. CDR3 length equals 13 residues. The V gene's germline CDR1 is SNHLY and CDR2 FYNNEI. This chain's CDR3 is CASSGGLASEQFF. The CDR3 DNA follows: TGTGCCAGCAGTGGGGGACTAGCCTCTGAGCAGTTCTTC.

This clonotype was recorded many times. This chain uses TRBV5-6 with TRBJ2-7; D may be TRBD2 (7 bases). Trimming stripped 4 bases from V and 5 bases from J, with 22 bases between. Per germline, CDR1 SGHDT and CDR2 YYEEEE. This CDR3 contains 16 residues. The DNA of the CDR3 is TGTGCCAGCAGCGCTGGACTAGGAAGGGACATGGACGAGCAGTACTTC. The encoded protein is CASSAGLGRDMDEQYF.

This clonotype was observed many times. The J gene is TRBJ2-3, the V gene TRBV15; D remains ambiguous. The CDR3 totals 15 residues. The germline gives CDR1 LNHNV, CDR2 YYDKDF (reference sequence). V lost 6 bases and J lost 6, with 19 bases in between. The CDR3 sequence is CATRRAGPGLDTQYF. Written as DNA, the CDR3 is TGTGCCACCAGACGTGCCGGCCCCGGTCTGGATACGCAGTATTTT.

In this sample, this clonotype turned up a few times. The rearrangement joins TRBV2 to TRBJ2-2; 8 bases line up with TRBD2. The J segment lost 8 bases and the V segment lost 3 bases, leaving 8 bases of the junction unmatched. Germline CDR1 SNHLY, CDR2 FYNNEI. The CDR3 extends over 15 amino acids. CDR3 coding DNA: TGTGCCAGCAGTGACCCAGCGGGAGCGCGGGGGGAGCTGTTTTTT. Translation: CASSDPAGARGELFF.

This clonotype was detected many times. V is TRBV20-1 and J is TRBJ1-2, with D tentatively TRBD1 (6 bases). The V gene's germline CDR1 is DFQATT and CDR2 SNEGSKA (reference sequence). The V and J ends lost 3 bases and 2 bases respectively, with 10 bases between them. This CDR3 is built from 13 residues. The CDR3 sequence: CSASPGENYGYTF. CDR3 in DNA: TGCAGTGCTAGTCCAGGGGAAAACTATGGCTACACCTTC.

This clonotype was picked up many times. The chain couples TRBV29-1 to TRBJ2-6; TRBD2 might be the D (6 bases). V was clipped by 5 bases and J by 0 bases, with 14 bases between them. The V gene's germline CDR1 is SQVTM and CDR2 ANQGSEA. The CDR3 has 16 amino acids. The CDR3 loop reads CSVSTGGSSGANVLTF. The CDR3 bases are TGCAGCGTTTCAACAGGAGGGTCCTCTGGGGCCAACGTCCTGACTTTC.

This clonotype was picked up many times. The chain joins TRBV10-3 to TRBJ2-7, with D unclear. Trimming stripped 2 bases from V and 4 bases from J, with 6 bases between. Germline-derived CDR1 and CDR2 are ENHRY and SYGVKD. This CDR3 contains 12 residues. This chain's CDR3 is CAISEQSYEQYF. CDR3 nucleotides: TGTGCCATCAGTGAGCAGAGTTACGAGCAGTACTTC.

This clonotype was detected many times. The chain uses TRBV28 and TRBJ1-6; a possible D gene is TRBD1 (5 bases). V lost 5 bases to trimming and J lost 0 bases, with 17 bases between them. Germline V gene sequence: CDR1 MDHEN, CDR2 SYDVKM. The CDR3 length is 18 residues. The CDR3 DNA reads TGTGCCAGCAGTACCCCTTTTACAGGAATCTCCTATAATTCACCCCTCCACTTT. It yields the protein CASSTPFTGISYNSPLHF.

This clonotype was counted ten times or more. This chain uses TRBV28 with TRBJ2-2, with 7 bases aligning to TRBD1. Germline trimming cut 3 bases from V and 0 bases from J; bases unmatched to any gene: 4. The CDR3 has 16 amino acids. The germline CDR1 and CDR2 sequences are MDHEN and SYDVKM. The CDR3 nucleotides are TGTGCCAGCAGTTTCTGGACAGGAGCGAACACCGGGGAGCTGTTTTTT. It codes for CASSFWTGANTGELFF.

This clonotype was seen repeatedly, ten times or more. The genes are TRBV24-1 and TRBJ1-2; 7 nucleotides line up with TRBD1. Looked up from germline, CDR1 is KGHDR and CDR2 is SFDVKD. Unmatched junction bases numbered 10, after V lost 6 bases and J lost 10 bases. The CDR3 is 13 amino acids. This chain's CDR3 is CATSFSGTEFYTF. CDR3 DNA: TGTGCCACCAGTTTTTCCGGGACAGAGTTCTACACCTTC.

This clonotype was counted ten times or more. The chain combines TRBV5-6 with TRBJ2-7, with 10 bases lining up with TRBD1. Per the germline V gene, CDR1 is SGHDT and CDR2 is YYEEEE. The V segment lost 3 bases and the J segment 4 bases; nucleotides outside the gene matches: 7. CDR3 length equals 15 residues. The CDR3: CASSSTGGFLYEQYF. The DNA for the CDR3 is TGTGCCAGCAGCTCGACAGGGGGCTTTTTGTACGAGCAGTACTTC.

This clonotype has only a few counts. The rearrangement joins TRBV19 to TRBJ2-1; 13 nucleotides align to TRBD2. Germline trimming cut 3 bases from V and 5 bases from J; bases unmatched to any gene: 13. CDR1 and CDR2 from the germline V gene are LNHDA and SQIVND (reference sequence). The CDR3 contains 19 residues. Here the CDR3 reads CASSIPHRGLAGVHNEQFF. The CDR3 coding sequence is TGTGCCAGTAGTATCCCTCACCGAGGACTAGCGGGAGTACACAATGAGCAGTTCTTC.

The chain is built from TRBV5-1 and TRBJ2-5, with D maybe TRBD1 (5 bases). CDR3 length equals 14 residues. V lost 0 bases and J 5 bases, leaving 11 bases between the germline ends. Germline loops: CDR1 SGHRS, CDR2 YFSETQ. The CDR3 coding sequence is TGCGCCAGCAGCTTGGTAGTAAAGGGGGAGACCCAGTACTTC. Translating gives CASSLVVKGETQYF.

This clonotype was seen ten or more times. This chain uses TRBV28 with TRBJ2-7; 7 nucleotides line up with TRBD1. Per germline, CDR1 MDHEN and CDR2 SYDVKM. V lost 2 bases to trimming and J lost 3 bases; unmatched junction nucleotides: 7. CDR3 length: 15 residues. The CDR3 DNA reads TGTGCCAGCAGTTTACCGGCAGGACAGGACTACGAGCAGTACTTC. Translated, it gives CASSLPAGQDYEQYF.

This clonotype has a count of ten or more. The chain combines TRBV6-2 or TRBV6-3 with TRBJ2-1; possibly TRBD1 or TRBD2 for D (5 bases each). V shed 1 base and J shed 6 bases, with 10 bases lying between them. The V gene's germline CDR1 is MNHEY and CDR2 SVGEGT. There are 14 residues in the CDR3. The CDR3 is CASSYWSGTNEQFF. In nucleotides, the CDR3 is TGTGCCAGCAGTTACTGGTCCGGGACCAATGAGCAGTTCTTC.

This clonotype was observed many times. The J gene is TRBJ1-6, the V gene TRBV28; D unclear. The CDR3 is made up of 13 amino acids. Looked up from germline, CDR1 is MDHEN and CDR2 is SYDVKM. With 6 bases removed from V and 8 bases from J, the gap between germline ends came to 11 bases. Here the CDR3 reads CASSPGGDSPLHF. CDR3 DNA sequence: TGTGCCAGCAGCCCCGGTGGGGATTCACCCCTCCACTTT.

This clonotype was recorded at least ten times. The rearrangement links TRBV2 to TRBJ2-1, with D perhaps TRBD1 or TRBD2 (5 bases each). Germline-derived CDR1 and CDR2 are SNHLY and FYNNEI. V was pared by 6 bases and J by 0 bases, with 9 bases between. This CDR3 is 14 amino acids long. DNA for the CDR3: TGTGCCAGCAGGAGGGGCAGCTCCTACAATGAGCAGTTCTTC. Its protein is CASRRGSSYNEQFF. The full variable domain, completed using reference TRBV2 and TRBJ2-1, is EPEVTQTPSHQVTQMGQEVILRCVPISNHLYFYWYRQILGQKVEFLVSFYNNEISEKSEIFDDQFSVERPDGSNFTLKIRSTKLEDSAMYFCASRRGSSYNEQFFGPGTRLTVL.